One and the same sample provided the 11 T cell receptor beta chains below, sequenced in a study of spatial heterogeneity in lung cancer (dated by TCRdb to the late 2010s). The method behind the library was 5' RACE. TCRdb records NextSeq 500 as the sequencer. TCRdb took the public reads, trimmed them with fastp at Q25, ran MiXCR for clone calling and kept in-frame beta chains. Here each entry gathers all rows of one CDR3 protein and keeps the most common genes and DNA. Here the sample has 15,000 or so distinct CDR3 sequences; just under 8% occur a single time. The ten largest clonotypes hold roughly a third of the sample. The time point label, read with the paper, signifies: sample taken at primary tumor resection. TCR sequencing used whole RNA extracted from tumor and nontumor lung tissue, or from cryopreserved PBMC samples, without cell sorting. The sample was PBMCs, taken at surgery. The receptor source for this set is a female donor with early-stage non-small cell lung cancer.

This clonotype was observed a few times. The V call is TRBV12-5, the J call TRBJ2-1, with 7 bases that match TRBD1. The V gene's germline CDR1 is LGHNT and CDR2 FRNRAP. The CDR3 spans 15 residues. V trimming: 4 bases; J trimming: 5 bases; junction bases outside the gene matches: 8. The CDR3 loop is CASGSSRDSHNEQFF. CDR3 DNA: TGTGCTAGTGGTTCCTCCCGGGACAGTCACAATGAGCAGTTCTTC.

This clonotype was found many times. The V call is TRBV7-2, the J call TRBJ2-1; TRBD2 might be the D (5 bases). The CDR3 runs 15 residues. Per germline, CDR1 SGHTA and CDR2 FQGNSA. V gave up 5 bases and J gave up 0 bases, with 11 bases separating them. CDR3 amino acids: CASSPDEGSYNEQFF. In nucleotides, the CDR3 is TGTGCCAGCAGCCCCGACGAGGGCTCCTACAATGAGCAGTTCTTC.

This clonotype came up many times. This CDR3 is CASSRAEVRGSGANVLTF. The CDR3 coding sequence is TGTGCCAGTAGCCGGGCGGAGGTGAGGGGCTCTGGGGCCAACGTCCTGACTTTC. This chain joins TRBV19 and TRBJ2-6; D could derive from TRBD1 or TRBD2 (5 bases each). This CDR3 has 18 amino acids. Germline V CDR1 and CDR2: LNHDA, SQIVND (reference sequence). Trimming took off 6 bases at V and 0 bases at J, with 18 bases between the two ends.

This chain connects TRBV9 to TRBJ2-5; 11 nucleotides line up with TRBD2. The CDR3 totals 15 residues. The V and J ends lost 5 bases and 0 bases, in that order; junction bases with no gene match: 3. Germline V gives CDR1 SGDLS, CDR2 YYNGEE. Written as DNA, the CDR3 is TGTGCCAGCAGTCTAGCGGGGGGCTACCAAGAGACCCAGTACTTC. Protein sequence: CASSLAGGYQETQYF. Drawing the rest from reference TRBV9 and TRBJ2-5, the complete variable domain is DSGVTQTPKHLITATGQRVTLRCSPRSGDLSVYWYQQSLDQGLQFLIQYYNGEERAKGNILERFSAQQFPDLHSELNLSSLELGDSALYFCASSLAGGYQETQYFGPGTRLLVL.

In its sample, this clonotype was seen many times. The rearrangement links TRBV28 to TRBJ2-7, with 9 bases fitting TRBD1. The CDR3 covers 16 residues. Germline V gene data show CDR1 as MDHEN and CDR2 as SYDVKM. Trimming removed 5 bases from V and 2 bases from J; junction bases left unmatched: 10. The CDR3 sequence is CASSRPLGTGPYEQYF. The CDR3 DNA sequence: TGTGCCAGCAGTCGGCCCTTGGGGACAGGGCCCTACGAGCAGTACTTC.

This clonotype was detected ten times or more. The chain joins TRBV24-1 to TRBJ2-3; D gene unclear. Germline V CDR1 and CDR2: KGHDR, SFDVKD. CDR3 length equals 14 residues. Trimming shortened V by 9 bases and J by 0 bases, and 12 bases separated the two germline ends. The CDR3 reads CATEESSSTDTQYF. CDR3 in DNA: TGTGCCACCGAGGAGAGCTCCAGCACAGATACGCAGTATTTT.

V gene TRBV12-3 or TRBV12-4 combines with J gene TRBJ2-3, with D tentatively TRBD1 (6 bases). V lost 5 bases, J lost 0 bases, and 9 bases lay in between. This CDR3 comprises 14 residues. CDR3 nucleotides: TGTGCCAGCAGTGGACAGCTGAGCACAGATACGCAGTATTTT. Translated: CASSGQLSTDTQYF.

The table lists this clonotype with a few counts. The V gene is TRBV6-6, the J gene TRBJ1-3; D unresolved. The CDR3 covers 12 residues. Trimming took 6 bases from V and 7 from J, leaving 10 bases between them. Germline loops: CDR1 MNHNY, CDR2 SVGAGI (reference sequence). The CDR3 DNA follows: TGTGCCAGCAGCCGCCCCCGGAACACCATATATTTT. Translating it yields CASSRPRNTIYF.

In its sample, this clonotype was seen many times. The rearrangement links TRBV12-3 or TRBV12-4 to TRBJ1-1; possibly TRBD1 for D (5 bases). The CDR3 covers 15 residues. V lost 5 bases to trimming and J lost 0 bases, with 13 bases between them. The CDR3 loop reads CASSPGGPLNTEAFF. The DNA of the CDR3 is TGTGCCAGCAGTCCCGGGGGACCCTTGAACACTGAAGCTTTCTTT.

This clonotype was seen at least ten times. The chain uses TRBV6-2 or TRBV6-3 and TRBJ2-3; either TRBD1 or TRBD2 may supply D (6 bases each). V was cut by 10 bases and J by 3 bases, with 17 bases left in between. CDR3 length: 14 residues. Germline CDR1 is MNHEY and CDR2 is SVGEGT. The CDR3 here is CATKGGWNTDTQYF. The CDR3 region has the DNA TGTGCCACGAAGGGGGGATGGAATACAGATACGCAGTATTTT.

This clonotype has ten or more counts. The chain uses TRBV12-3 or TRBV12-4 and TRBJ2-3; 7 nucleotides agree with TRBD1. The CDR3 consists of 15 residues. The V gene end was trimmed by 7 bases and the J gene end by 5 bases; junction bases not matched to a gene: 12. In DNA, the CDR3 is TGTGCCAGCAACCAGCGCGAGGGGGCCGTAGATACGCAGTATTTT. Residues: CASNQREGAVDTQYF.